The clone carrying this T cell receptor (beta chain) came up many times. What it binds is unknown. TCRdb reprocessed the reads with MiXCR, giving one entry per CDR3 protein. The table includes 400,000 or so distinct CDR3 sequences, 18% detected once. V was shortened by 4 bases and J by 0 bases, with 7 bases between the two germline ends. The CDR3 is 13 amino acids. The data were taken from a study of T cell repertoires in cytomegalovirus infection. About the study: Matching HLA type and CMV infection were both indicated by public TCR beta signatures.

General study results and limits: The ex vivo response showed dominance by HLA-C-restricted CMV-specific TCR beta clonotypes. Cumulative frequency (of public TCR beta family members) identified carriers of CMV plus the relevant HLA.

V and J are TRBV12-3 or TRBV12-4 and TRBJ2-7, with D possibly TRBD1 on 6 matching bases. The sequenced material came from PBMCs. The receptor was isolated from a human donor in good health (CMV status not recorded). Some clones in this sample may be carry-over from other donors' samples. The chain's CDR3 is CASSSGASYEQYF. CDR3 DNA sequence: TGTGCCAGCAGTTCAGGGGCCTCCTACGAGCAGTACTTC.